This T cell receptor beta chain was recorded in a study of shared clonotypes between healthy human individuals. Whole-study results and caveats: An expected dependence of interdonor clonotype sharing on sequencing depth was noted. Shared across a few donors were around 5% of the naive CD4 clonotypes.

A note on this clone: The antigen is undetermined.

Donors were Caucasian adults residing in Nashville, Tennessee, USA. Here immunoSEQ multiplex PCR was the method, and the copy in TCRdb shows in-frame clones only, minus some. The sample contains millions of clones, 90% to 95% of which appear only once. Germline CDR1 is MNHEY and CDR2 is SVGAGI. V lost 6 bases and J lost 6, with 12 bases in between. This CDR3 has 13 amino acids. The sample taken for sequencing was naive CD4+ T cells from PBMCs. Described subset: CD45RA+ positively selected. The receptor comes from a man aged 18-30 years in good health. Some clones in this sample may be carry-over from other donors' samples. V gene TRBV6-5 combines with J gene TRBJ2-1, with D maybe TRBD1 (5 bases). The CDR3 sequence: CASRGPLFNEQFF. As DNA, the CDR3 is TGTGCCAGCAGGGGGCCTTTGTTCAATGAGCAGTTCTTC.